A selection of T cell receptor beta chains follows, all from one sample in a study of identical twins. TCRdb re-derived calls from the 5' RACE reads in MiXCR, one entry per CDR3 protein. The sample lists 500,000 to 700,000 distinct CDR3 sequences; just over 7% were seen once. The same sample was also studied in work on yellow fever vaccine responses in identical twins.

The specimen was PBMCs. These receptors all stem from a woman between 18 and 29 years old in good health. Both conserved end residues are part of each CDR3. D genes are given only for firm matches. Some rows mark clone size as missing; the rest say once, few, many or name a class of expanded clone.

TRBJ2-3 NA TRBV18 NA TGTGCCAGCTCACCCAATATGGGGCTAACAGATACGCAGTATTTT CASSPNMGLTDTQYF
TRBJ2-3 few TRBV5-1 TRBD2 TGCGCCAGCAGCTTGTCTGGCGGGAGCCTCCCAGATACGCAGTATTTT CASSLSGGSLPDTQYF
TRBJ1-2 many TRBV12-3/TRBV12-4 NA TGTGCCAGCAGTGTGGGCAGGAACTATGGCTACACCTTC CASSVGRNYGYTF
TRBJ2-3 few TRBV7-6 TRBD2 TGTGCCAGCAGCTTAATACAGCGGGAGTTGGATACGCAGTATTTT CASSLIQRELDTQYF
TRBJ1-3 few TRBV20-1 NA TGCAGTGCCGGGGACCGGGTCTCTGAGTCTGGAAACACCATATATTTT CSAGDRVSESGNTIYF
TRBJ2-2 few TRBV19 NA TGTGCCACCAAGGGGGCGGGAGACACCGGGGAGCTGTTTTTT CATKGAGDTGELFF
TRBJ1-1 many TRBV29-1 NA TGCAGCGTTGCCCCGGACCTCATGAACACTGAAGCTTTCTTT CSVAPDLMNTEAFF
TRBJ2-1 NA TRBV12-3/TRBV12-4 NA TGTGCCAGCAGACGCCGGGACAGGGGACTCACTAGCGGGAGCGACAATGAGCAGTTCTTC CASRRRDRGLTSGSDNEQFF
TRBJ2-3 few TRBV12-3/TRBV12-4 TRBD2 TGTGCCAGCAGTCTTTCAGGGACTAGGGGCCCGGATACGCAGTATTTT CASSLSGTRGPDTQYF
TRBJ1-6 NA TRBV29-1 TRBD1 TGCAGCGTTGCTTCGGGACAGTGGCCAGGGTCACCCCTCCACTTT CSVASGQWPGSPLHF
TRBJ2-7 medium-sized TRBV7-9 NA TGTGCCAGCAGCTTAGCGGGGTACTACGAGCAGTACTTC CASSLAGYYEQYF
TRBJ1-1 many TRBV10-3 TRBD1 TGTGCCATCAGGACAGGGTTGAACACTGAAGCTTTCTTT CAIRTGLNTEAFF
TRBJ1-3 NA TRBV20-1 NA TGCAGTGCTAAGGACCACTCTGGAAACACCATATATTTT CSAKDHSGNTIYF
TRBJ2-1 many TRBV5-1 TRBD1 TGCGCCAGCAGCGGGGCAGGGGGCATCAATGAGCAGTTCTTC CASSGAGGINEQFF
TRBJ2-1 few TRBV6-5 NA TGTGCCAGCAGTACCGGGCATGAGCAGTTCTTC CASSTGHEQFF
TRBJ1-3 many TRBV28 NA TGTGCCAGCAGTTCCCAAACAGGGTTTGGAAACACCATATATTTT CASSSQTGFGNTIYF
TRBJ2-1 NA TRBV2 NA TGTGCCAGCAGTGAAGGTTTGGCAGTCAATGAGCAGTTCTTC CASSEGLAVNEQFF
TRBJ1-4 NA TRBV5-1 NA TGCGCCAGCAGCATACAGAGTCCGGGAGAAAAACTGTTTTTT CASSIQSPGEKLFF
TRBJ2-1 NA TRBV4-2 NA TGTGCCAGCAGCGGGGAAGTAGTGAGGTCCTACAATGAGCAGTTCTTC CASSGEVVRSYNEQFF
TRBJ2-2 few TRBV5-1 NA TGCGCCACCAAAGGAACAGCAGGGGTGGACACCGGGGAGCTGTTTTTT CATKGTAGVDTGELFF
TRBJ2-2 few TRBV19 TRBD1 TGTGCCAGTAGTGCCCGGACAGGGATCGTTCACGGGGAGCTGTTTTTT CASSARTGIVHGELFF
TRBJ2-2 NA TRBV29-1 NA TGCAGCGTCATTGGGGCTACCGGGGAGCTGTTTTTT CSVIGATGELFF
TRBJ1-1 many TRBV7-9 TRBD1 TGTGCCAGCAGCAGCACGACAGGGACGAACACTGAAGCTTTCTTT CASSSTTGTNTEAFF
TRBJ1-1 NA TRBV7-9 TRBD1 TGTGCCAGCAGCCGTTGGGACAGGGGTACTGAAGCTTTCTTT CASSRWDRGTEAFF
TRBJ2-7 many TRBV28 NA TGTGCCAGCAGCCTCTTCTCGCGGAGGTACGAGCAGTACTTC CASSLFSRRYEQYF
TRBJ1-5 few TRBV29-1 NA TGCAGCGTTGATGGTGGGTCGCCTGATCAGCCCCAGCATTTT CSVDGGSPDQPQHF
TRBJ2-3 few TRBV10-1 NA TGCGCCAGCAGTGAGTCGAGGTTCATCCGCACAGATACGCAGTATTTT CASSESRFIRTDTQYF
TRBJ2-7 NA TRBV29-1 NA TGCAGCGTTGTGGACGGGAAGACCTACGAGCAGTACTTC CSVVDGKTYEQYF
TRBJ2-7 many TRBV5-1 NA TGCGCCAGCAGCTTGGCGGAGGGCAGCCTATACGAGCAGTACTTC CASSLAEGSLYEQYF
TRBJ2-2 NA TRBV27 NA TGTGCCAGCAGTTTACCCCCAACGGAGGCCGGGGAGCTGTTTTTT CASSLPPTEAGELFF
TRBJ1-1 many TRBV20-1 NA TGCAGTGCTAGACGGGACACTGAAGCTTTCTTT CSARRDTEAFF
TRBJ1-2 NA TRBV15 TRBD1 TGTGCCACCAGCCTACAGGGGGGATATGGCTACACCTTC CATSLQGGYGYTF
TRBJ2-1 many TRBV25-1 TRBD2 TGTGCCAGCAGTGAATGGGAGCGGGAGCTTGATAATGAGCAGTTCTTC CASSEWERELDNEQFF